A single sample is the source of the 3 T cell receptor beta chains below, sequenced in a study of T cell changes during pregnancy in multiple sclerosis. Libraries were prepared by immunoSEQ multiplex PCR; TCRdb keeps only in-frame clonotypes and omits some of them. Of around 100,000 clones listed, roughly 93% are singletons. The material was peripheral blood, obtained after pregnancy. These TCRs come from a female donor with multiple sclerosis, enrolled in a pregnancy study.

The chain carries TRBV7-2 and TRBJ1-2, with a possible D match to TRBD1 (5 bases). The CDR3 length is 13 residues. Trimming removed 6 bases at V and 4 bases at J, with 12 bases between. Germline CDR1 SGHTA, CDR2 FQGNSA. The CDR3 is CASRDTGIYGYTF. CDR3 DNA sequence: TGTGCCAGCAGGGACACAGGTATCTATGGCTACACCTTC.

The V gene is TRBV7-9, the J gene TRBJ1-3; 7 bases map to TRBD1. V dropped 3 bases and J dropped 0; count of bases not matched to a gene: 14. Germline CDR1 and CDR2: SEHNR and FQNEAQ (reference sequence). The CDR3 consists of 19 residues. DNA for the CDR3: TGTGCCAGCAGCTTTCGGGGGACAGCAATTAAAATCTCTGGAAACACCATATATTTT. Its translation: CASSFRGTAIKISGNTIYF.

The J gene is TRBJ2-1, the V gene TRBV29-1, with D unresolved. The germline V and J ends were trimmed by 4 bases and 7 bases, with 17 bases remaining between them. This CDR3 comprises 14 residues. Germline V CDR1 and CDR2: SQVTM, ANQGSEA. CDR3 residues: CSVVRPEVGNEQFF. CDR3 DNA sequence: TGCAGCGTTGTAAGACCCGAGGTGGGTAATGAGCAGTTCTTC.